Below are 26 T cell receptor beta chains sequenced from a single sample in a study of T-cell reconstitution after alpha-beta-depleted transplantation in children. The TCRbeta library was prepared with unique molecular identifiers. TCRdb itself ran the PCR reads through MiXCR, one entry per CDR3 protein. The repertoire holds a few hundred thousand distinct CDR3 sequences, with roughly 27% as singletons. The input for sequencing was PBMCs, taken before TCRalphabeta/CD19-depleted stem cell transplant. The receptors here all came from a boy under two years old with Wiskott-Aldrich syndrome, due to receive a stem cell transplant.

This sequence joins TRBV18 and TRBJ2-5, with TRBD2 as a possible D gene (6 bases). Deletions cut 0 bases from V and 5 bases from J, with 19 bases between. CDR1 is KGHSH and CDR2 is LQKENI in the germline V gene. This CDR3 comprises 17 residues. CDR3 sequence (DNA): TGTGCCAGCTCACCACCATTGGCGGGAATGGCGGGGGAGACCCAGTACTTC. This translates into CASSPPLAGMAGETQYF.

This clonotype was seen only a few times. The V call is TRBV5-1, the J call TRBJ2-2, with TRBD2 as a possible D gene (6 bases). Germline CDR1 and CDR2: SGHRS and YFSETQ. The CDR3 is 16 amino acids. V shed 0 bases and J shed 3 bases, with 12 bases lying between them. In nucleotides, the CDR3 is TGCGCCAGCAGCTTGGTTGTTAGCGGATACACCGGGGAGCTGTTTTTT. The encoded protein is CASSLVVSGYTGELFF. Looking up the rest from reference TRBV5-1 and TRBJ2-2 gives the full variable domain: KAGVTQTPRYLIKTRGQQVTLSCSPISGHRSVSWYQQTPGQGLQFLFEYFSETQRNKGNFPGRFSGRQFSNSRSEMNVSTLELGDSALYLCASSLVVSGYTGELFFGEGSRLTVL.

The chain links TRBV12-3 or TRBV12-4 to TRBJ1-4; D is perhaps TRBD1 (5 bases). The CDR3 loop spans 12 amino acids. V was cut by 6 bases and J by 10 bases, with 12 bases left in between. The CDR3 spells CASRPDRTKLFF. For the CDR3, the DNA is TGTGCCAGCAGACCTGACAGAACAAAACTGTTTTTT.

The chain has TRBV7-2 and TRBJ2-1; 10 bases fit TRBD2. Per the germline V gene, CDR1 is SGHTA and CDR2 is FQGNSA. The CDR3 sequence is 14 residues long. V lost 5 bases, J lost 7 bases, and 5 bases stayed unmatched. In DNA form, the CDR3 reads TGTGCCAGCAGCAGCCCAGCGGGAGGGAATGAGCAGTTCTTC. It codes for CASSSPAGGNEQFF.

The rearrangement links TRBV11-2 to TRBJ2-2; 8 nucleotides match TRBD2. V was pared by 1 base and J by 6 bases, with 1 base of the junction left unmatched. The CDR3 sequence is 14 residues long. CDR1 is SGHAT, CDR2 FQNNGV, per germline. CDR3 region: CASSLGREAGELFF. Written as DNA, the CDR3 is TGTGCCAGCAGCTTAGGGCGGGAGGCCGGGGAGCTGTTTTTT.

The V and J genes are TRBV7-2 and TRBJ2-4; unclear D gene. In germline, CDR1 is SGHTA, CDR2 FQGNSA. This CDR3 has 13 residues. V lost 5 bases and J lost 5, with 10 bases in between. The CDR3 here is CASSPRFQNIQYF. The CDR3 coding sequence is TGTGCCAGCAGCCCGAGGTTCCAAAACATTCAGTACTTC.

The J gene is TRBJ2-5, the V gene TRBV27, with 8 nucleotides matching TRBD1. The CDR3 is made up of 16 amino acids. The germline gives CDR1 MNHEY, CDR2 SMNVEV (reference sequence). The trim removed 5 bases at V and 3 bases at J, leaving 11 bases unmatched. The CDR3 nucleotides are TGTGCCAGCAGTCCCAGGGGGGACAGGCGGAAAGAGACCCAGTACTTC. Translating it yields CASSPRGDRRKETQYF.

This clonotype was detected only a few times. The J gene is TRBJ1-1, the V gene TRBV27; D gene unclear. CDR1 is MNHEY, CDR2 SMNVEV, per germline (reference sequence). The CDR3 extends over 13 amino acids. V lost 4 bases, J lost 0 bases, and 6 bases lay in between. CDR3 in amino acids: CASSSQMNTEAFF. CDR3 in DNA: TGTGCCAGCAGTTCTCAGATGAACACTGAAGCTTTCTTT.

The chain is built from TRBV4-1 and TRBJ2-7; D might be TRBD1 (6 bases). The germline V gene encodes CDR1 MGHRA and CDR2 YSYEKL. V was clipped by 1 base and J by 3 bases, with 16 bases between them. The CDR3 is made up of 16 amino acids. The CDR3 region has the DNA TGCGCCAGCAGCCAAGGACCTCAGGGGAATTTCTACGAGCAGTACTTC. It specifies CASSQGPQGNFYEQYF.

The table lists this clonotype with a few counts. The chain employs TRBV4-1 and TRBJ2-7; TRBD2 matches at 7 bases. CDR1 is MGHRA, CDR2 YSYEKL, per germline. The V segment lost 0 bases and the J segment 3 bases; nucleotides outside the gene matches: 5. The CDR3 has 15 amino acids. For the CDR3, the DNA is TGCGCCAGCAGCCAAGAAGGCGGGAGCGTCTACGAGCAGTACTTC. This encodes CASSQEGGSVYEQYF.

This clonotype was picked up a small number of times. This rearrangement joins TRBV10-3 to TRBJ2-2, with a possible D match to TRBD1 (5 bases). Trimming took off 4 bases at V and 4 bases at J, with 16 bases between the two ends. Germline V gives CDR1 ENHRY, CDR2 SYGVKD. This CDR3 region has 16 residues. The CDR3 protein is CAISGGAGIFTGELFF. DNA of the CDR3: TGTGCCATCAGTGGCGGCGCAGGGATCTTCACCGGGGAGCTGTTTTTT.

The V gene is TRBV5-1, the J gene TRBJ2-3, with 7 bases identical to TRBD2. The CDR3 consists of 15 residues. J lost 6 bases, V lost 4 bases, and 11 bases had no gene match. CDR1 and CDR2 (germline): SGHRS, YFSETQ. The DNA for the CDR3 is TGCGCCAGCAGCGACGGGACTATCGGTTCGGATACGCAGTATTTT. Translated: CASSDGTIGSDTQYF.

This clonotype has more than one count but fewer than ten. The chain carries TRBV20-1 and TRBJ1-6; 8 bases line up with TRBD1. Germline CDR1 DFQATT, CDR2 SNEGSKA (reference sequence). The CDR3 runs 14 residues. Trimming removed 6 bases from V and 5 bases from J; junction bases left unmatched: 6. CDR3 sequence: CSAPDRGDNSPLHF. The CDR3 DNA reads as TGCAGTGCCCCAGACAGGGGTGATAATTCACCCCTCCACTTT.

This clonotype has only a few counts. CDR3 protein: CASSLARGPATNEKLFF. In DNA form, the CDR3 reads TGTGCCAGCAGCTTAGCGCGGGGACCTGCAACTAATGAAAAACTGTTTTTT. The chain links TRBV7-9 to TRBJ1-4, with D perhaps TRBD1 (5 bases). The length of the CDR3 is 17 residues. The germline V and J ends were trimmed by 0 bases and 0 bases, with 11 bases remaining between them. Germline-derived CDR1 and CDR2 are SEHNR and FQNEAQ (reference sequence).

In this sample, this clonotype turned up a few times. The V and J genes are TRBV28 and TRBJ2-1; 7 bases agree with TRBD2. CDR1 and CDR2 (germline): MDHEN, SYDVKM. The CDR3 covers 15 residues. Trimming removed 5 bases from V and 4 bases from J; junction bases left unmatched: 8. CDR3 amino acids: CASSEGSGDYNEQFF. For the CDR3, the DNA is TGTGCCAGCAGTGAGGGGAGCGGGGATTACAATGAGCAGTTCTTC.

This clonotype was counted between two and nine times. V gene TRBV5-8 combines with J gene TRBJ2-1; 10 nucleotides agree with TRBD2. The CDR3 sequence is 17 residues long. The V gene end was trimmed by 0 bases and the J gene end by 4 bases; junction bases not matched to a gene: 7. CDR1 and CDR2 from the germline V gene are SGHTS and YDEGEE. The chain's CDR3 is CASSLESGTSEYNEQFF. Here the CDR3 DNA reads TGTGCCAGCAGCTTGGAGTCGGGGACTAGCGAATACAATGAGCAGTTCTTC.

The chain recombines TRBV2 with TRBJ2-2, with a possible D match to TRBD1 (8 bases). Trimming took 6 bases from V and 2 from J, leaving 16 bases between them. CDR3 length: 16 residues. Germline V gives CDR1 SNHLY, CDR2 FYNNEI. CDR3 amino acids: CASRRTGTKNTGELFF. CDR3 coding DNA: TGTGCCAGCAGACGGACAGGGACTAAAAACACCGGGGAGCTGTTTTTT. The whole variable domain, filled in from reference TRBV2 and TRBJ2-2, reads EPEVTQTPSHQVTQMGQEVILRCVPISNHLYFYWYRQILGQKVEFLVSFYNNEISEKSEIFDDQFSVERPDGSNFTLKIRSTKLEDSAMYFCASRRTGTKNTGELFFGEGSRLTVL.

This rearrangement joins TRBV3-1 to TRBJ1-6; D not certain. The CDR3 totals 15 residues. Per the germline V gene, CDR1 is LGHDT and CDR2 is YNNKEL (reference sequence). The V and J ends lost 2 bases and 6 bases respectively, with 11 bases between them. This chain's CDR3 is CASSQIDQANSPLHF. The CDR3 coding sequence is TGTGCCAGCAGCCAAATCGACCAGGCTAATTCACCCCTCCACTTT.

This clonotype has a single count. The rearrangement links TRBV29-1 to TRBJ2-1, with 9 positions matching TRBD2. Per germline, CDR1 SQVTM and CDR2 ANQGSEA. There are 15 residues in the CDR3. Trimming removed 7 bases from V and 0 bases from J; junction bases left unmatched: 7. This chain's CDR3 is CSAGVSGSSYNEQFF. The CDR3 coding sequence is TGCAGCGCCGGGGTTAGCGGGAGCTCCTACAATGAGCAGTTCTTC.

The V gene is TRBV6-1, the J gene TRBJ2-7; possible D gene TRBD1, 5 bases. The CDR3 loop spans 15 amino acids. The germline V gene has CDR1 MNHNS and CDR2 SASEGT. The V end was cut by 0 bases, the J end by 2 bases, with 11 bases between. CDR3 sequence: CASSEAVTAPYEQYF. The CDR3, as DNA: TGTGCCAGCAGTGAAGCCGTGACAGCCCCCTACGAGCAGTACTTC.

The rearrangement joins TRBV25-1 to TRBJ2-7; 12 bases map to TRBD2. Germline CDR1 MGHDK, CDR2 SYGVNS. V lost 2 bases to trimming and J lost 2 bases; unmatched junction nucleotides: 10. The CDR3 extends over 18 amino acids. CDR3 nucleotide sequence: TGTGCCAGCAGTGAAGGTCTAGCGGGAGGGCAGTCGACCTACGAGCAGTACTTC. Its protein is CASSEGLAGGQSTYEQYF.

This clonotype has more than one count but fewer than ten. J is TRBJ2-7 and V is TRBV20-1; D call uncertain. The germline V and J ends were trimmed by 0 bases and 2 bases, with 5 bases remaining between them. Germline V gene sequence: CDR1 DFQATT, CDR2 SNEGSKA (reference sequence). This CDR3 is 12 amino acids long. CDR3 residues: CSARDRTYEQYF. The CDR3 bases are TGCAGTGCTAGAGATCGGACCTACGAGCAGTACTTC.

This clonotype has only a few counts. The CDR3 DNA reads as TGTGCCAGCAGTGAAGGGGAGGGTCGATGGGGGGATCGCGGCTACACCTTC. Protein: CASSEGEGRWGDRGYTF. The chain joins TRBV25-1 to TRBJ1-2; tentative D call: TRBD1 (5 bases). In germline, CDR1 is MGHDK, CDR2 SYGVNS. The CDR3 is 17 residues long. V gave up 2 bases and J gave up 8 bases, with 24 bases separating them.

This clonotype was recorded only once. The chain combines TRBV5-1 with TRBJ2-1, with 11 bases matching TRBD1. Trimming removed 0 bases from V and 0 bases from J; junction bases left unmatched: 8. Germline CDR1 is SGHRS and CDR2 is YFSETQ. The CDR3 covers 19 residues. CDR3 protein: CASSLAGTGGGRSYNEQFF. The CDR3 bases are TGCGCCAGCAGCTTGGCTGGGACAGGGGGGGGACGCTCCTACAATGAGCAGTTCTTC.

This clonotype was found a few times. The V call is TRBV29-1, the J call TRBJ1-2; maybe TRBD1 (5 bases). CDR3 size: 11 residues. Trimming shortened V by 8 bases and J by 6 bases, and 13 bases separated the two germline ends. Germline V lookup: CDR1 SQVTM, CDR2 ANQGSEA. CDR3 sequence (DNA): TGCAGCCTTAGGGGAAGGAATGGCTACACCTTC. As protein: CSLRGRNGYTF.

This clonotype was seen a handful of times. The chain joins TRBV19 to TRBJ1-5; TRBD1 matches 10 bases. This CDR3 region has 17 residues. V gave up 2 bases and J gave up 5 bases; unmatched junction bases: 9. CDR1 LNHDA and CDR2 SQIVND come from the germline V gene (reference sequence). CDR3 in amino acids: CASSIWSGTGEYQPQHF. CDR3 nucleotide sequence: TGTGCCAGTAGTATATGGTCCGGGACAGGGGAGTATCAGCCCCAGCATTTT.